This T cell receptor (beta chain) was identified in a study of blood T cell repertoires in COVID-19. Study as a whole: Sample material is recorded as cDNA or gDNA derived from T cells, B-cell-depleted T cells, or PBMCs.

The CDR3 loop spans 15 amino acids. Looked up from germline, CDR1 is MNHEY and CDR2 is SVGAGI. V shed 9 bases, J shed 4 bases, and the junction held 6 bases outside the gene matches. Original processing methods: Reference gene primer amplification gave nucleated cell count estimates. Clones were sequenced by immunoSEQ multiplex PCR, and TCRdb holds only the in-frame ones, with some missing. V and J calls and clone size are given by that table; D and trimming were obtained from the DNA. This sample has around 100,000 clones, with approximately 88% found just once. This receptor was obtained from an older man with acute or convalescent COVID-19. The sequenced sample was peripheral blood. The chain joins TRBV6-5 to TRBJ2-5; TRBD2 aligns across 15 bases. The CDR3 region has the DNA TGTGCCAGTCGGACTAGCGGGGGGGCCGGAGAGACCCAGTACTTC. Translated: CASRTSGGAGETQYF.